One and the same sample provided the 23 T cell receptor beta chains below, sequenced in a study of response to subunit inactivated influenza vaccine listed by TCRdb under 2018. Libraries were prepared through RT-PCR. For sequencing, an Illumina HiSeq 2500 was employed. The public reads were reanalyzed by TCRdb: fastp trimming at Q25, MiXCR alignment, in-frame beta chains only. Merged by CDR3 protein, the rows form single entries marked with the most common genes and DNA. The sample has about 800,000 distinct CDR3 sequences on record, around 20% of them singletons. The ten largest clonotypes hold 10% of the sample. The starting material was PBMCs from blood, obtained 4 to 6 days after vaccination. All receptors derive from a man aged 45-60 years who received an inactivated influenza vaccine. Donor details come from another sample of the same person, matched by shared clones.

On this clonotype: A read error may explain this, as a much larger clone is one base away. The V call is TRBV3-1, the J call TRBJ2-1; 14 nucleotides line up with TRBD2. The CDR3 sequence is 17 residues long. Germline lookup yields CDR1 LGHDT and CDR2 YNNKEL (reference sequence). The CDR3 DNA sequence: TGTGCCACCAGCCGCCCCAGACTAGCGGGAGGGGCCAATGAGCAGTTCTTC. Its protein product is CATSRPRLAGGANEQFF.

V gene TRBV6-1 combines with J gene TRBJ1-2, with D perhaps TRBD1 (5 bases). Trimming left V 8 bases short and J 6 bases short, with 10 bases between. Germline-derived CDR1 and CDR2 are MNHNS and SASEGT. The CDR3 totals 11 residues. The DNA for the CDR3 is TGTGCCAGCGGAAAACAGGATGGCTACACCTTC. As protein: CASGKQDGYTF.

The gene calls are TRBV10-3 and TRBJ2-3; 7 nucleotides agree with TRBD2. V was clipped by 4 bases and J by 3 bases; unmatched bases: 4. The V gene's germline CDR1 is ENHRY and CDR2 SYGVKD. The CDR3 runs 14 residues. The DNA of the CDR3 is TGTGCCATCAGTGGTGGACTAGGTACAGATACGCAGTATTTT. This codes for CAISGGLGTDTQYF.

This clonotype was seen a handful of times. The V call is TRBV20-1, the J call TRBJ2-2; unclear D gene. Germline values: CDR1 DFQATT, CDR2 SNEGSKA (reference sequence). This CDR3 is built from 13 residues. The ends were cut back, 5 bases at V and 0 bases at J, with 7 bases in the middle. The CDR3 region has the DNA TGCAGTGCTGTGGGTCCGAACACCGGGGAGCTGTTTTTT. Amino acid sequence: CSAVGPNTGELFF.

The chain couples TRBV4-2 to TRBJ2-5; D gene uncertain. V was pared by 4 bases and J by 5 bases, with 17 bases between. This CDR3 region has 15 residues. The germline V gene has CDR1 LGHNA and CDR2 YNFKEQ. As DNA, the CDR3 is TGTGCCAGCAGCCCATCACCTGCTTCTCTGGAGACCCAGTACTTC. This gives the protein CASSPSPASLETQYF.

The chain is built from TRBV6-6 and TRBJ2-7; the D is unclear. V was cut by 0 bases and J by 7 bases, with 10 bases left in between. CDR1 and CDR2 from the germline V gene are MNHNY and SVGAGI (reference sequence). The CDR3 totals 13 residues. The CDR3 DNA follows: TGTGCCAGCAGTTACTCTTCCACCCTGGAGCAGTACTTC. It is translated as CASSYSSTLEQYF.

This clonotype was seen more than once but under ten times. The V and J genes are TRBV29-1 and TRBJ2-3; no clear D gene. V lost 1 base and J lost 2, with 10 bases in between. Germline V CDR1 and CDR2: SQVTM, ANQGSEA. CDR3 length: 14 residues. As DNA, the CDR3 is TGCAGCGTTGAAGTGCCCCGGTACACAGATACGCAGTATTTT. Residues: CSVEVPRYTDTQYF.

V usage is TRBV30 and J usage is TRBJ1-2; D might be TRBD1 (5 bases). CDR1 is GTSNPN and CDR2 is SVGIG in the germline V gene (reference sequence). Trimming pared 6 bases from V and 4 bases from J, leaving 15 bases between. The CDR3 is 13 residues long. The CDR3 nucleotides read TGTGCCTGCAAGGGAGGGGATACCTATGGCTACACCTTC. It specifies CACKGGDTYGYTF.

This clonotype has more than one count but fewer than ten. The rearrangement uses TRBV6-2 or TRBV6-3 and TRBJ2-1; TRBD2 might be the D (5 bases). This CDR3 contains 13 residues. Trimming left V 6 bases short and J 5 bases short, with 11 bases between. Germline V gene sequence: CDR1 MNHEY, CDR2 SVGEGT. The CDR3 protein is CASRKDSNNEQFF. The CDR3, as DNA: TGTGCCAGCAGAAAGGACTCTAACAATGAGCAGTTCTTC.

This clonotype was observed a handful of times. The V call is TRBV20-1, the J call TRBJ1-6, with no clear D. The CDR3 spans 12 residues. Trimming removed 0 bases from V and 11 bases from J, with 8 bases in between. CDR1 DFQATT and CDR2 SNEGSKA come from the germline V gene (reference sequence). CDR3 sequence reads: CSAREGGPPLHF. Here the CDR3 DNA reads TGCAGTGCTAGAGAGGGAGGCCCACCCCTCCACTTT.

The rearrangement uses TRBV7-9 and TRBJ2-4, with no clear D. The CDR3 covers 13 residues. Looked up from germline, CDR1 is SEHNR and CDR2 is FQNEAQ (reference sequence). Trimming left V 2 bases short and J 15 bases short, with 17 bases between. In DNA form, the CDR3 reads TGTGCCAGCAGCTTAATAGGCGCAGCTCTGCTGTACTTC. It translates to CASSLIGAALLYF. The variable domain in full, completed from reference TRBV7-9 and TRBJ2-4, reads DTGVSQNPRHKITKRGQNVTFRCDPISEHNRLYWYRQTLGQGPEFLTYFQNEAQLEKSRLLSDRFSAERPKGSFSTLEIQRTEQGDSAMYLCASSLIGAALLYFGAGTRLSVL.

V gene TRBV29-1 combines with J gene TRBJ1-1; D is perhaps TRBD1 (5 bases). The CDR3 runs 12 residues. The V end was cut by 7 bases, the J end by 4 bases, with 13 bases between. Germline V gene lookup returns CDR1 SQVTM and CDR2 ANQGSEA. This CDR3 is CSAGIVGTEAFF. The CDR3 bases are TGCAGCGCAGGGATAGTAGGCACTGAAGCTTTCTTT.

This sequence joins TRBV5-1 and TRBJ2-1; D perhaps matches TRBD1 (6 bases). V was trimmed by 0 bases and J by 8 bases, leaving 12 bases between them. CDR1 is SGHRS, CDR2 YFSETQ, per germline. This CDR3 contains 14 residues. The CDR3 loop reads CASSLAAGAYEQFF. CDR3 nucleotide sequence: TGCGCCAGCAGCTTGGCCGCAGGGGCCTATGAGCAGTTCTTC.

V gene TRBV7-6 combines with J gene TRBJ2-1; 12 bases match TRBD2. V dropped 4 bases and J dropped 5; count of bases not matched to a gene: 6. This CDR3 is built from 16 residues. Germline V CDR1 and CDR2: SGHVS, FNYEAQ. The CDR3 DNA follows: TGTGCCAGCAGCTCCCTACTAGCGGGGGGACACAATGAGCAGTTCTTC. Its translation is CASSSLLAGGHNEQFF.

This sequence joins TRBV10-3 and TRBJ1-2; no reliable D call. Trimming took off 5 bases at V and 2 bases at J, with 9 bases between the two ends. In germline, CDR1 is ENHRY, CDR2 SYGVKD. The CDR3 totals 13 residues. CDR3 amino acids: CAISLTPNYGYTF. The CDR3 region has the DNA TGTGCCATCAGTCTGACACCAAACTATGGCTACACCTTC.

There are a few counts of this clonotype. The chain links TRBV27 to TRBJ2-1; D is unresolved. CDR1 MNHEY and CDR2 SMNVEV come from the germline V gene (reference sequence). Trimming took off 3 bases at V and 7 bases at J, with 10 bases between the two ends. This CDR3 spans 13 amino acids. The CDR3 DNA reads as TGTGCCAGCAGTTTGAAGGTCGTAAATGAGCAGTTCTTC. The encoded protein is CASSLKVVNEQFF.

The chain uses TRBV6-1 and TRBJ1-3; D is ambiguous. Looked up from germline, CDR1 is MNHNS and CDR2 is SASEGT. Trimming cost V 5 bases and J 2 bases, with 13 bases left between them. The CDR3 spans 15 residues. CDR3 in amino acids: CASSLRAGTGNTIYF. DNA of the CDR3: TGTGCCAGCAGTCTAAGGGCGGGTACTGGAAACACCATATATTTT.

J is TRBJ2-5 and V is TRBV10-3; the D call may be TRBD1 or TRBD2 (5 bases each). V was cut by 8 bases and J by 5 bases, with 9 bases left in between. Germline V gene data show CDR1 as ENHRY and CDR2 as SYGVKD. CDR3 length: 11 residues. The CDR3 protein is CAIGGLETQYF. Here the CDR3 DNA reads TGTGCCATCGGGGGTCTGGAGACCCAGTACTTC.

The V gene is TRBV20-1, the J gene TRBJ1-5, with 10 bases aligning to TRBD1. CDR3 length: 15 residues. V was pared by 0 bases and J by 5 bases, with 4 bases of the junction left unmatched. Germline assignment: CDR1 DFQATT and CDR2 SNEGSKA (reference sequence). The CDR3 reads CSARDGTGDHQPQHF. The CDR3 DNA follows: TGCAGTGCTAGAGACGGGACAGGGGATCATCAGCCCCAGCATTTT.

The CDR3 bases are TGTGCCAGCAGTTTAGGGGACTATCCTAGCACAGATACGCAGTATTTT. Protein: CASSLGDYPSTDTQYF. The chain is built from TRBV12-3 or TRBV12-4 and TRBJ2-3; TRBD2 aligns across 7 bases. After removal of 1 base from V and 0 bases from J, the junction contained 4 bases not matched to a gene. There are 16 residues in the CDR3.

The chain employs TRBV27 and TRBJ1-1; D perhaps matches TRBD1 (6 bases). CDR1 is MNHEY and CDR2 is SMNVEV in the germline V gene (reference sequence). Between the trimmed V and J ends, which lost 5 bases and 0 bases, there was a span of 10 bases. This CDR3 spans 14 amino acids. The DNA of the CDR3 is TGTGCCAGCAGTCATCAGGGGCTGAACACTGAAGCTTTCTTT. Amino acids: CASSHQGLNTEAFF.

The chain is built from TRBV20-1 and TRBJ2-3, with D perhaps TRBD1 (5 bases). The CDR3 has 12 residues. CDR1 and CDR2 from the germline V gene are DFQATT and SNEGSKA (reference sequence). Trimming removed 0 bases at V and 13 bases at J, with 14 bases between. CDR3 in DNA: TGCAGTGCTAGAGAGGTTCCGTTCAGGGAGTATTTT. It yields the protein CSAREVPFREYF.

The chain joins TRBV5-1 to TRBJ2-2; D is perhaps TRBD2 (5 bases). V was trimmed by 1 base and J by 1 base, leaving 11 bases between them. Germline V gene lookup returns CDR1 SGHRS and CDR2 YFSETQ. The CDR3 is made up of 16 amino acids. CDR3 nucleotide sequence: TGCGCCAGCAGCTTGATGATGGGAGTGAACACCGGGGAGCTGTTTTTT. This codes for CASSLMMGVNTGELFF.